These 14 T cell receptor beta chains came from one sample sequenced in a study of cytomegalovirus exposure and HLA in healthy donors. Measured with immunoSEQ multiplex PCR; TCRdb has only the in-frame clones, and not every one. The data contain some 310,000 clones, approximately 86% of them singletons. The source material was PBMCs. The receptors were gathered from a man aged 30 to 39 in good health and CMV-seronegative.

This clone was observed a handful of times. V and J are TRBV5-1 and TRBJ2-3, with 10 bases lining up with TRBD1. CDR3 size: 16 residues. The junction had 9 bases not matched to a gene; V was cut back by 5 bases and J by 3 bases. From germline, CDR1 is SGHRS and CDR2 YFSETQ. CDR3 residues: CASRQPGQGITDTQYF. CDR3 bases: TGCGCCAGCAGACAACCGGGACAGGGGATTACAGATACGCAGTATTTT.

The rearrangement uses TRBV6-4 and TRBJ2-1; TRBD2 matches 9 bases. V gave up 0 bases and J gave up 8 bases; unmatched junction bases: 14. In germline, CDR1 is MRHNA, CDR2 SNTAGT. The CDR3 totals 18 residues. The CDR3 region is CASSDSKFGRRGGYEQFF. The CDR3 DNA sequence: TGTGCCAGCAGTGACTCGAAATTCGGTAGGCGGGGGGGCTATGAGCAGTTCTTC.

This rearrangement joins TRBV27 to TRBJ1-1; unclear D gene. From germline, CDR1 is MNHEY and CDR2 SMNVEV (reference sequence). The CDR3 loop spans 14 amino acids. Trimming removed 3 bases from V and 1 base from J, with 9 bases in between. The CDR3 loop is CASSFIAENTEAFF. Here the CDR3 DNA reads TGTGCCAGCAGTTTCATTGCAGAGAACACTGAAGCTTTCTTT.

Concerning this clone itself: This sample includes further DNA sequences coding for the same CDR3. In DNA, the CDR3 is TGTGCCAGCAGTCGGGACAGGGGCAATCAGCCCCAGCATTTT. This encodes CASSRDRGNQPQHF. The V and J genes are TRBV6-5 and TRBJ1-5, with TRBD1 matching over 9 bases. The CDR3 has 14 residues. The junction had 1 base not matched to a gene; V was cut back by 5 bases and J by 2 bases. From germline, CDR1 is MNHEY and CDR2 SVGAGI.

V usage is TRBV5-6 and J usage is TRBJ2-1; D is possibly TRBD1 (5 bases). V lost 0 bases and J lost 7, with 5 bases in between. CDR1 is SGHDT, CDR2 YYEEEE, per germline. The length of the CDR3 is 12 residues. CDR3 DNA: TGTGCCAGCAGCTTGGAGGGGAATGAGCAGTTCTTC. Translated, it gives CASSLEGNEQFF.

V and J are TRBV11-3 and TRBJ2-5, with 12 bases identical to TRBD2. There are 16 residues in the CDR3. The trim removed 1 base at V and 2 bases at J, leaving 2 bases unmatched. Germline V gives CDR1 SGHNT, CDR2 YENEEA. CDR3 DNA sequence: TGTGCCAGCAGCTTAGCGACTAGCGGGGGACAAGAGACCCAGTACTTC. Amino acid sequence: CASSLATSGGQETQYF.

The CDR3 spells CASSEHLADTQYF. Here the CDR3 DNA reads TGTGCCAGCAGTGAACACTTAGCAGATACGCAGTATTTT. The chain employs TRBV2 and TRBJ2-3, with D hard to call. The V end lost 2 bases, the J end lost 4 bases, and 7 bases lay between the germline ends. Germline CDR1 is SNHLY and CDR2 is FYNNEI. This CDR3 spans 13 amino acids.

This chain links TRBV19 with TRBJ1-2; 9 nucleotides match TRBD1. The CDR3 sequence is 13 residues long. The germline gives CDR1 LNHDA, CDR2 SQIVND (reference sequence). The trim removed 7 bases at V and 8 bases at J, leaving 8 bases unmatched. CDR3 in amino acids: CASISGTGRGYTF. In DNA, the CDR3 is TGTGCCAGTATAAGTGGGACAGGGCGAGGCTACACCTTC.

As for this clone: At the DNA level, this CDR3 is encoded by other sequences in the same sample as well. The V gene is TRBV5-6, the J gene TRBJ1-1; 7 positions match TRBD1. The CDR3 consists of 15 residues. The trim removed 0 bases at V and 0 bases at J, leaving 2 bases unmatched. Germline CDR1 is SGHDT and CDR2 is YYEEEE. The DNA of the CDR3 is TGTGCCAGCAGCTTGGGGACAGGAGTGAACACTGAAGCTTTCTTT. Residues: CASSLGTGVNTEAFF.

The V gene is TRBV4-1, the J gene TRBJ1-4; 12 nucleotides match TRBD1. This CDR3 is 17 amino acids long. Germline loops: CDR1 MGHRA, CDR2 YSYEKL. V shed 4 bases and J 7 bases; nucleotides not matched to a gene: 10. The CDR3 sequence is CASSRLGTGGESEKLFF. DNA of the CDR3: TGCGCCAGCAGCCGGTTAGGGACAGGGGGCGAGAGTGAAAAACTGTTTTTT.

This clone came up once. The rearrangement uses TRBV2 and TRBJ2-1, with TRBD2 identical over 14 bases. V was clipped by 6 bases and J by 6 bases; unmatched bases: 1. CDR3 length: 14 amino acids. Germline-derived CDR1 and CDR2 are SNHLY and FYNNEI. The CDR3 sequence: CASRTSGGGNEQFF. CDR3 in DNA: TGTGCCAGCAGGACTAGCGGGGGGGGCAATGAGCAGTTCTTC.

This clone showed up just once. The sample has other DNA sequences that encode this CDR3 too. The gene calls are TRBV7-2 and TRBJ2-5; the match to TRBD2 covers 15 bases. After removal of 5 bases from V and 2 bases from J, the junction contained 3 bases not matched to a gene. Looked up from germline, CDR1 is SGHTA and CDR2 is FQGNSA. The CDR3 is 16 amino acids. This CDR3 is CASSLGTSGGQETQYF. In nucleotides, the CDR3 is TGTGCCAGCAGCCTCGGGACTAGCGGGGGGCAAGAGACCCAGTACTTC.

The CDR3, as DNA: TGTGCCAGCAGTCTGACTCAGGGAAGTGGCTACACCTTC. Translating gives CASSLTQGSGYTF. The chain links TRBV27 to TRBJ1-2; TRBD1 might be the D (5 bases). V lost 5 bases to trimming and J lost 7 bases, with 14 bases between them. CDR3 length: 13 residues. Germline loops: CDR1 MNHEY, CDR2 SMNVEV (reference sequence).

The gene calls are TRBV6-5 and TRBJ2-7, with TRBD2 matching over 11 bases. The CDR3 loop spans 15 amino acids. Unmatched junction bases numbered 6, after V lost 4 bases and J lost 4 bases. Per germline, CDR1 MNHEY and CDR2 SVGAGI. Here the CDR3 reads CASSLDLAGGYEQYF. For the CDR3, the DNA is TGTGCCAGCAGTTTAGATCTAGCGGGGGGATACGAGCAGTACTTC.